This is a list of T cell receptor beta chains from one sample in a study of early T cells in non-severe SARS-CoV-2 infection. TCRdb analysed the 5' RACE reads with MiXCR anew, one entry per CDR3 protein. The sample shows tens of thousands of distinct CDR3 sequences, approximately 6.2% of them seen only once. Sequencing was performed on whole blood. The receptor source for this set is an adult who was a healthcare worker with PCR-confirmed SARS-CoV-2 infection or an uninfected control (not recorded which). The CDR3 runs from the conserved cysteine through the conserved F or W. D genes are given only for firm matches. Where a row states a size, it is once, few, many or the class of an expanded clone; other rows omit it.

size: NA
J: TRBJ2-6
V: TRBV7-9
D: NA
CDR3: CASSYQQGVNVLTF
DNA: TGTGCCAGCAGCTACCAACAGGGCGTCAACGTCCTGACTTTC

size: many
J: TRBJ2-1
V: TRBV12-3/TRBV12-4
D: NA
CDR3: CASTSGGSLGYNEQFF
DNA: TGTGCCAGCACTTCTGGTGGGAGCCTGGGCTACAATGAGCAGTTCTTC

size: many
J: TRBJ1-6
V: TRBV18
D: TRBD1
CDR3: CASSQDRVNSPLHF
DNA: TGTGCCAGCTCCCAAGACAGGGTCAATTCACCCCTCCACTTT

size: NA
J: TRBJ2-2
V: TRBV7-9
D: NA
CDR3: CASSPGTSTGELFF
DNA: TGTGCCAGCAGCCCGGGGACAAGCACCGGGGAGCTGTTTTTT

size: NA
J: TRBJ2-1
V: TRBV6-2/TRBV6-3
D: NA
CDR3: CASSYSEGNEQFF
DNA: TGTGCCAGCAGTTACTCCGAGGGGAATGAGCAGTTCTTC

size: NA
J: TRBJ2-2
V: TRBV4-3
D: NA
CDR3: CASSHSGGLTGELFF
DNA: TGCGCCAGCAGCCACTCAGGTGGACTCACCGGGGAGCTGTTTTTT

size: few
J: TRBJ1-3
V: TRBV7-2
D: NA
CDR3: CASSSGTNSGNTIYF
DNA: TGTGCCAGCAGCTCCGGGACAAACTCTGGAAACACCATATATTTT

size: few
J: TRBJ1-2
V: TRBV7-2
D: NA
CDR3: CASSYYLRQADGYTF
DNA: TGTGCCAGCAGCTATTACCTCCGACAGGCCGATGGCTACACCTTC

size: NA
J: TRBJ1-4
V: TRBV5-4
D: NA
CDR3: CASSSKDTINEKLFF
DNA: TGTGCCAGCAGCTCTAAAGACACGATTAATGAAAAACTGTTTTTT

size: NA
J: TRBJ1-1
V: TRBV6-1
D: TRBD1
CDR3: CASSYGTGRLAEAFF
DNA: TGTGCCAGCAGTTACGGGACAGGGAGGTTGGCTGAAGCTTTCTTT

size: few
J: TRBJ2-3
V: TRBV7-9
D: NA
CDR3: CASSSRLTDTQYF
DNA: TGTGCCAGCAGCTCGAGACTCACAGATACGCAGTATTTT

size: many
J: TRBJ1-1
V: TRBV29-1
D: NA
CDR3: CSVLLRASNTEAFF
DNA: TGCAGCGTCCTACTAAGGGCCTCGAACACTGAAGCTTTCTTT

size: many
J: TRBJ1-1
V: TRBV9
D: NA
CDR3: CASSGTAGGTEAFF
DNA: TGTGCCAGCAGCGGTACCGCTGGCGGCACTGAAGCTTTCTTT

size: NA
J: TRBJ2-1
V: TRBV7-2
D: NA
CDR3: CASSLKGRNAHDEQFF
DNA: TGTGCCAGCAGCTTAAAGGGCCGAAATGCACACGATGAGCAGTTCTTC

size: many
J: TRBJ2-5
V: TRBV6-5
D: TRBD2
CDR3: CASRASGGYQETQYF
DNA: TGTGCCAGCAGAGCAAGCGGGGGTTACCAAGAGACCCAGTACTTC

size: few
J: TRBJ2-7
V: TRBV4-3
D: NA
CDR3: CASSLRDFRDEQYF
DNA: TGCGCCAGCAGCCTCCGGGACTTTCGCGACGAGCAGTACTTC

size: many
J: TRBJ1-2
V: TRBV20-1
D: NA
CDR3: CSARDQNYGYTF
DNA: TGCAGTGCTAGAGACCAAAACTATGGCTACACCTTC

size: many
J: TRBJ2-1
V: TRBV9
D: TRBD2
CDR3: CASSGRAGMVSNEQFF
DNA: TGTGCCAGCAGCGGGAGAGCGGGGATGGTGTCGAATGAGCAGTTCTTC

size: once
J: TRBJ2-7
V: TRBV2
D: NA
CDR3: CASRVARNTYEQYF
DNA: TGTGCCAGCAGAGTGGCACGAAACACCTACGAGCAGTACTTC

size: few
J: TRBJ2-5
V: TRBV7-3
D: TRBD2
CDR3: CASSPQGLAGGPSQETQYF
DNA: TGTGCCAGCAGCCCCCAGGGGCTAGCGGGGGGACCAAGTCAAGAGACCCAGTACTTC

size: many
J: TRBJ2-4
V: TRBV12-3/TRBV12-4
D: TRBD1
CDR3: CASSLTGEYIQYF
DNA: TGTGCCAGCAGTTTGACAGGGGAGTACATTCAGTACTTC

size: many
J: TRBJ2-3
V: TRBV7-2
D: TRBD2
CDR3: CASRQSGTRDTDTQYF
DNA: TGTGCCAGCAGACAATCCGGGACTAGGGACACAGATACGCAGTATTTT

size: many
J: TRBJ2-6
V: TRBV20-1
D: NA
CDR3: CSARNRDSGANVLTF
DNA: TGCAGTGCTAGAAACAGGGATTCTGGGGCCAACGTCCTGACTTTC

size: many
J: TRBJ2-7
V: TRBV7-2
D: NA
CDR3: CASSSIYEQYF
DNA: TGTGCCAGCAGCTCGATCTACGAGCAGTACTTC

size: NA
J: TRBJ1-1
V: TRBV30
D: NA
CDR3: CACRTGIEAFF
DNA: TGTGCCTGCAGGACGGGCATTGAAGCTTTCTTT

size: many
J: TRBJ1-1
V: TRBV6-2/TRBV6-3
D: NA
CDR3: CASSYVTMNTEAFF
DNA: TGTGCCAGCAGTTACGTCACCATGAACACTGAAGCTTTCTTT

size: few
J: TRBJ2-3
V: TRBV20-1
D: NA
CDR3: CSARDRLGTDTQYF
DNA: TGCAGTGCTAGAGATAGACTAGGCACAGATACGCAGTATTTT

size: many
J: TRBJ2-5
V: TRBV28
D: NA
CDR3: CASRLTGETQYF
DNA: TGTGCCAGCAGGTTGACTGGGGAGACCCAGTACTTC

size: NA
J: TRBJ2-7
V: TRBV2
D: NA
CDR3: CASSFGTGYEQYF
DNA: TGTGCCAGCAGCTTCGGCACAGGGTACGAGCAGTACTTC

size: many
J: TRBJ1-1
V: TRBV14
D: NA
CDR3: CASSQGVITEAFF
DNA: TGTGCCAGCAGCCAAGGCGTTATCACTGAAGCTTTCTTT

size: NA
J: TRBJ1-5
V: TRBV6-2/TRBV6-3
D: NA
CDR3: CASSLTTGQPQHF
DNA: TGTGCCAGCAGTTTGACTACGGGTCAGCCCCAGCATTTT